This T cell receptor beta chain originates from a study of identifying expanded T cells in peripheral blood (dated by TCRdb to the late 2010s). Regarding the study in general: Technical replicates were generated by sequencing separate aliquots of the same genomic DNA pool, and four replicates were compared pairwise.

What the work shows at the level of the full study, not this receptor alone: For all healthy donors, the variance in clone template counts between two-week samples rose significantly as total template count increased. The binomial model flagged around 1.1 differentially abundant clones between technical replicates, compared with about 16 over about 2 weeks and roughly 19 over four weeks. Both the number of clones called differentially abundant and the false-positive rate were significantly reduced by the beta-binomial model across all healthy-donor time intervals. It was expected by the authors that biological variance in healthy repertoires might increase further over much longer intervals, such as months to years.

Worth noting for this clone: No cognate antigen has been identified for it. Base quality data are lacking; no much larger clone is found one base away.

V lost 5 bases and J lost 4 bases; the stretch between them is 14 bases long. The CDR3 sequence holds 14 residues, the cysteine and phenylalanine included. Of the read, only the CDR3 DNA is kept; its 42 bases are in frame from base 1. The germline V gene provides CDR1 SGHTA and CDR2 FQGNSA. No immune events such as infections were documented for the healthy donors during the collection period. Blood repertoires from healthy donors were used as a training cohort for calibrating time-dependent variance in a beta-binomial model of differential abundance of T-cell clones. The training cohort was composed of some ten healthy donors, 3 female and 7 male. On average the donors were 43 years old, and their ages spanned about 29 to 65 years. Obtained from a commercial supplier, whole blood was collected from each healthy donor at three time points set around 14 days apart. For immunosequencing, genomic DNA was extracted from whole blood that had not been sorted.

The immunoSEQ Assay, which uses bias-controlled multiplex PCR amplification of genomic DNA, was used to profile TCRbeta CDR3 regions. In the original analysis: The absolute abundance of each unique TCRbeta CDR3 region was quantified after sequences were collapsed and filtered. Differential abundance was tested with two models: a binomial (Fisher-equivalent) model and a beta-binomial model that adds time-dependent variance fitted from healthy donors. Any clone with fewer than 5 combined templates was excluded, and a clone was called differentially abundant if its Benjamini-Hochberg FDR was below 0.01. The form v = (b*log(k)+a)^2 was used to model beta-binomial variance as a function of total template count across the two samples. TCRdb re-hosts the immuneACCESS table, in-frame sequences only. Its copies lack some clones; in the studies checked, an unresolved V gene accounts for under half of them, and the cause for the rest is not known. From that table come the V and J calls and clone size; the DNA was used to work out D and trimming. The sample records 100,000 to 150,000 clones, about 88% of which are singletons. In total, the top ten clones hold roughly 8% of the sample.

Sequencing was performed on blood. Recombination connected TRBV7-2 to TRBJ1-1; TRBD1 might be the D gene, on 5 matching bases. The clonotype was recovered from a person aged 18 to 70 in good health. DNA sequence: TGTGCCAGCAGCCCAGGGTTGTTAGGCACTGAAGCTTTCTTT. The encoded protein is CASSPGLLGTEAFF.